What follows describes a single T cell receptor beta chain. The data belong to a study of blood T cell repertoires in COVID-19. Study background: There were acute and convalescent COVID-19 samples, and they came from the United States, Italy and Spain.

Trimming shortened V by 3 bases and J by 5 bases, and 7 bases separated the two germline ends. Germline V lookup: CDR1 MDHEN, CDR2 SYDVKM. The CDR3 covers 12 residues. Participants were aged about 18 to 100 years, lived in over 20 US areas, and enrolled virtually. Assignment of participants to cohorts was predicated upon participant-reported clinical history. Before being deemed recovered, Cohort 3 donors had two negative PCRs, clearance, or symptom resolution. The data were produced by immunoSEQ multiplex PCR, yet TCRdb's version contains in-frame clones alone and is incomplete. The table has 190,000 or so clones, 90% seen once.

The sequence came from a man aged 30-40 years who had recovered from COVID-19. Material for sequencing was PBMCs or T cells enriched from blood (not recorded which). The chain employs TRBV28 and TRBJ1-2; D not resolved. The CDR3 DNA sequence: TGTGCCAGCAGTTTTGGAGGGTATGGCTACACCTTC. Its translation: CASSFGGYGYTF.